This TCR beta chain was sequenced for a study of PD-1 blockade in classical Hodgkin lymphoma. As for this clone: Its specificity is not known.

Time point described: cycle 4 day 1 (C4D1), after more than five weeks of nivolumab. After autologous stem cell transplantation all patients relapsed, and prior brentuximab vedotin exposure differed between cohorts. Magnetic negative selection was used to purify CD8+ T cells from thawed PBMCs. Study-wide results and limits: Complete responders matched newly diagnosed patients in baseline diversity. A significant rise in TCR diversity was seen by C4D1 for CD4+ cells but not for CD8+ cells.

The data were produced by immunoSEQ multiplex PCR, yet TCRdb's version contains in-frame clones alone and is incomplete. The data hold approximately 4,000 clones, with 72% observed a single time. The CDR3 totals 16 residues. Trimming shortened V by 3 bases and J by 0 bases, and 15 bases separated the two germline ends. CDR1 ENHRY and CDR2 SYGVKD come from the germline V gene. The V and J genes are TRBV10-3 and TRBJ2-7; tentative D call: TRBD1 (6 bases). The sample consisted of CD8+ T cells from blood, taken before the fourth cycle of nivolumab. This sequence was found in a human donor with classical Hodgkin lymphoma. CDR3 amino acids: CAISDPTGLTSYEQYF. CDR3 bases: TGTGCCATCAGTGACCCGACAGGCCTTACCTCCTACGAGCAGTACTTC.